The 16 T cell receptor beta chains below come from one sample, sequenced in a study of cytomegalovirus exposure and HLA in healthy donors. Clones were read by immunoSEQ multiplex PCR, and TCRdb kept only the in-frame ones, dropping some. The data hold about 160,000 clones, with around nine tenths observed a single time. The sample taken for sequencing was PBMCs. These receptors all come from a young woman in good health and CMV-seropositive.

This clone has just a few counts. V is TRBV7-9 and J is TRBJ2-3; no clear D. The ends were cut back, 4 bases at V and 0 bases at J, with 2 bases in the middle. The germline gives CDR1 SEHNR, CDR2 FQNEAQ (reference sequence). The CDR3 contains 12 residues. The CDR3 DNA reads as TGTGCCAGCAGCTCTAGCACAGATACGCAGTATTTT. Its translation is CASSSSTDTQYF.

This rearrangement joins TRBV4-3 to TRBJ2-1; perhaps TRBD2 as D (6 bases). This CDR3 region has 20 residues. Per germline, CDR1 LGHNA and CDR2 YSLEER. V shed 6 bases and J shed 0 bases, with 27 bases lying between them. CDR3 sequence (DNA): TGCGCCAGCAGATCGCTTGCCATCGGTAGCGGATTTAGCTCCTACAATGAGCAGTTCTTC. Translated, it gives CASRSLAIGSGFSSYNEQFF.

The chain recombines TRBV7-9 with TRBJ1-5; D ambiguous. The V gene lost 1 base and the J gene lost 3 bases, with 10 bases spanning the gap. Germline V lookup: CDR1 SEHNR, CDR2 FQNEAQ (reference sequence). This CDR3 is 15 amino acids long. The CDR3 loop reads CASSLGGWNNQPQHF. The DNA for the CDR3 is TGTGCCAGCAGCTTAGGCGGATGGAACAATCAGCCCCAGCATTTT.

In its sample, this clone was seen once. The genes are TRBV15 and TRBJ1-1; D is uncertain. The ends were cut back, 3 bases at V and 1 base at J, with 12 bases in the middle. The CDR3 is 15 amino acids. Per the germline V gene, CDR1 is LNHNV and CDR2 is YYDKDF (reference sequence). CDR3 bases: TGTGCCACCAGCAGGTCCTATCAAAGGAACACTGAAGCTTTCTTT. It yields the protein CATSRSYQRNTEAFF.

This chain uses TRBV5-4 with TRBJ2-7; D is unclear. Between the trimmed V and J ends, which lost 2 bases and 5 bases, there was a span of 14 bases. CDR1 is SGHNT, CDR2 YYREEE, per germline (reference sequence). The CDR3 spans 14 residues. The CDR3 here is CASSFPGRSDEQYF. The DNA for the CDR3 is TGTGCCAGCAGCTTCCCAGGCCGGTCGGACGAGCAGTACTTC.

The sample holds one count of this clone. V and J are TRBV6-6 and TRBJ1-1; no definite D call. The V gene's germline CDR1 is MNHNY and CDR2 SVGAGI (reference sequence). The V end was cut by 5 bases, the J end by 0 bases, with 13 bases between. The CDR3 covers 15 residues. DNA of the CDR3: TGTGCCAGCAGTGATTTACAGTACATGAACACTGAAGCTTTCTTT. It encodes CASSDLQYMNTEAFF.

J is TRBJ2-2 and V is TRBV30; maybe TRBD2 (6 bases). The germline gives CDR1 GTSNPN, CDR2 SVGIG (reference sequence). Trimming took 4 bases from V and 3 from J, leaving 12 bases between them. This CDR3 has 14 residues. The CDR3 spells CAWKEGIYTGELFF. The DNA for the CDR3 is TGTGCCTGGAAGGAGGGGATCTACACCGGGGAGCTGTTTTTT.

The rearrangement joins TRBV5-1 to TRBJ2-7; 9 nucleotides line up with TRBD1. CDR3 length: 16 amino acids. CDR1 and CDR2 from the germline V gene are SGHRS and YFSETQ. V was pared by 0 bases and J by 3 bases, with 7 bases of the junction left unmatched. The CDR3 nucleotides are TGCGCCAGCAGCTTGGTCCGGGACAGGGTCCTCTACGAGCAGTACTTC. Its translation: CASSLVRDRVLYEQYF.

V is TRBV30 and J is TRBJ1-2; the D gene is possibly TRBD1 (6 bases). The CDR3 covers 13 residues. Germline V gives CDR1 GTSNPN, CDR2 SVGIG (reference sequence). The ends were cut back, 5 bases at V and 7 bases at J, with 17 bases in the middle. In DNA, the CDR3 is TGTGCCTGGGGCACAGGGTGGGGTAGTGGCTACACCTTC. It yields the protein CAWGTGWGSGYTF.

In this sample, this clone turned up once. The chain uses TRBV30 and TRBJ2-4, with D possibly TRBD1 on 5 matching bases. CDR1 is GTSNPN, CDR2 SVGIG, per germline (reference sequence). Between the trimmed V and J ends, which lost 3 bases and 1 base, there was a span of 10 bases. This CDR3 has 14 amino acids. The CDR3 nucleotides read TGTGCCTGGAGGGGGCAGGGTGCCAAAAACATTCAGTACTTC. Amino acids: CAWRGQGAKNIQYF.

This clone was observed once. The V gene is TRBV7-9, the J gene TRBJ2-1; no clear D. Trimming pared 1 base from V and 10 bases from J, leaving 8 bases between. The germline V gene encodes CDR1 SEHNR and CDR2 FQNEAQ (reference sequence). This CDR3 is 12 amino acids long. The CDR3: CASSLGPPEQFF. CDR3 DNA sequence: TGTGCCAGCAGCTTAGGGCCCCCGGAGCAGTTCTTC.

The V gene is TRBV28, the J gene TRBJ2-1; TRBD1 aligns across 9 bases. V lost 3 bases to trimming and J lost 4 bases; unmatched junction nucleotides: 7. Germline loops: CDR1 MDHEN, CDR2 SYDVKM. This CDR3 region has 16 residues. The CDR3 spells CASSLRRQGVYNEQFF. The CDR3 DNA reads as TGTGCCAGCAGTTTGAGGAGACAGGGGGTTTACAATGAGCAGTTCTTC.

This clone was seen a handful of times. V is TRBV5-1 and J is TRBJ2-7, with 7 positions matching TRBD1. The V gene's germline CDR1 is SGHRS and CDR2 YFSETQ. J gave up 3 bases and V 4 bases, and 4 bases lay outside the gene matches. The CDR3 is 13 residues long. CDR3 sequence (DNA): TGCGCCAGCAGCGTAGACAGGGACTACGAGCAGTACTTC. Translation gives CASSVDRDYEQYF.

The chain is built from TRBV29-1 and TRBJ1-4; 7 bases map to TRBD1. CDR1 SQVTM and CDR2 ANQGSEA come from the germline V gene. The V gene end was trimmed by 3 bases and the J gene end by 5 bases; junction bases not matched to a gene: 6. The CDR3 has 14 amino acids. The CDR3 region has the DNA TGCAGCGTTGAGCCCTTGGGACAGAATGAAAAACTGTTTTTT. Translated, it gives CSVEPLGQNEKLFF. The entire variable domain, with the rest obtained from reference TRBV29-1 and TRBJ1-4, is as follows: SAVISQKPSRDICQRGTSLTIQCQVDSQVTMMFWYRQQPGQSLTLIATANQGSEATYESGFVIDKFPISRPNLTFSTLTVSNMSPEDSSIYLCSVEPLGQNEKLFFGSGTQLSVL.

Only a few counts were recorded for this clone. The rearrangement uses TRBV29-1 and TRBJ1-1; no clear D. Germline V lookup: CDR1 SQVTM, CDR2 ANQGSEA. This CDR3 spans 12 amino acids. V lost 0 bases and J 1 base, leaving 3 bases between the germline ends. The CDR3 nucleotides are TGCAGCGTTGAAGACAGGAACACTGAAGCTTTCTTT. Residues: CSVEDRNTEAFF.

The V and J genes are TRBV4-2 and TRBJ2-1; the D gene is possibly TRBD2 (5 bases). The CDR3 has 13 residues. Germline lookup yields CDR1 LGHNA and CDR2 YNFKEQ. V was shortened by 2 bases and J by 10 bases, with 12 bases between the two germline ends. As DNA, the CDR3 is TGTGCCAGCAGCCAAAGATCTCGGGAAGAGCAGTTCTTC. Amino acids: CASSQRSREEQFF.